One and the same sample provided the 7 T cell receptor beta chains below, sequenced in a study of blood T cell repertoires in COVID-19. The assay was immunoSEQ multiplex PCR, and TCRdb's table has in-frame clones only and misses some. This sample has roughly 87,000 clones, with approximately 88% found just once. Sequenced input: peripheral blood. These receptors originate from a man aged 55 to 70 with acute or convalescent COVID-19.

This clone came up a few times. This chain uses TRBV5-1 with TRBJ1-2; tentatively, D is TRBD1 (5 bases). The CDR3 runs 15 residues. CDR1 is SGHRS and CDR2 is YFSETQ in the germline V gene. Trimming removed 2 bases at V and 4 bases at J, with 15 bases between. This CDR3 is CASSFLTASSYGYTF. The CDR3 nucleotides read TGCGCCAGCAGCTTCCTGACAGCCTCCAGCTATGGCTACACCTTC.

V usage is TRBV2 and J usage is TRBJ2-2, with D tentatively TRBD1 (5 bases). Between the trimmed V and J ends, which lost 6 bases and 0 bases, there was a span of 11 bases. CDR1 SNHLY and CDR2 FYNNEI come from the germline V gene. The CDR3 totals 15 residues. The CDR3 DNA sequence: TGTGCCAGCAGGATGGACAACGCGAACACCGGGGAGCTGTTTTTT. As protein: CASRMDNANTGELFF.

The V and J genes are TRBV5-1 and TRBJ2-1, with 13 bases that match TRBD2. CDR1 is SGHRS and CDR2 is YFSETQ in the germline V gene. Unmatched junction bases numbered 7, after V lost 0 bases and J lost 10 bases. There are 16 residues in the CDR3. CDR3 amino acids: CASSLASGLAGDEQFF. The CDR3 DNA reads as TGCGCCAGCAGCTTGGCCTCAGGACTAGCGGGAGACGAGCAGTTCTTC.

This chain connects TRBV29-1 to TRBJ1-6; 7 bases agree with TRBD1. This CDR3 is built from 14 residues. Germline lookup yields CDR1 SQVTM and CDR2 ANQGSEA. The V gene end was trimmed by 6 bases and the J gene end by 4 bases; junction bases not matched to a gene: 6. The CDR3 region is CSVRQTGYNSPLHF. The CDR3 DNA follows: TGCAGCGTACGCCAGACAGGGTATAATTCACCCCTCCACTTT.

This chain connects TRBV5-1 to TRBJ2-3, with D possibly being TRBD2 (6 bases). Trimming cost V 3 bases and J 2 bases, with 16 bases left between them. The CDR3 loop spans 16 amino acids. CDR1 SGHRS and CDR2 YFSETQ come from the germline V gene. CDR3 bases: TGCGCCAGCAGCTCACCCCCGGGACTCCTCACAGATACGCAGTATTTT. This codes for CASSSPPGLLTDTQYF.

V gene TRBV5-5 combines with J gene TRBJ1-5; 7 bases fit TRBD1. The CDR3 spans 15 residues. Germline trimming cut 2 bases from V and 3 bases from J; bases unmatched to any gene: 5. Germline loops: CDR1 SGHKS, CDR2 YYEKEE (reference sequence). The DNA for the CDR3 is TGTGCCAGCAGCTTCCAGGGGGAAGACAATCAGCCCCAGCATTTT. Its translation is CASSFQGEDNQPQHF.

This rearrangement joins TRBV6-1 to TRBJ1-2; D might be TRBD1 (5 bases). The ends were cut back, 2 bases at V and 7 bases at J, with 14 bases in the middle. In germline, CDR1 is MNHNS, CDR2 SASEGT. The CDR3 contains 14 residues. CDR3 sequence (DNA): TGTGCCAGCAGTGAAAGGGGAATAGCGGGTGGCTACACCTTC. Encoded protein: CASSERGIAGGYTF.